Listed below are T cell receptor beta chains from one sample, sequenced in a study of cytomegalovirus exposure and HLA in healthy donors. Generated by immunoSEQ multiplex PCR, the TCRdb table keeps only in-frame clones and is missing some. The table records some 130,000 clones, around 60% of them present only once. Specimen: PBMCs. The receptors were gathered from a man aged 40-49 years in good health and CMV-seropositive. The CDR3 runs from the conserved cysteine through the conserved F or W. D genes are given only for firm matches. Some rows mark clone size as missing; the rest say once, few, many or name a class of expanded clone.

CDR3 protein: CASSEEGQGRTEKLFF
CDR3 DNA: TGTGCCAGCAGTGAAGAAGGACAGGGAAGGACTGAAAAACTGTTTTTT
J gene: TRBJ1-4
V gene: TRBV25-1
D gene: TRBD1
clone size: -

CDR3 protein: CATSRDLGGEEKLFF
CDR3 DNA: TGTGCCACCAGCAGAGATCTGGGGGGGGAGGAAAAACTGTTTTTT
J gene: TRBJ1-4
V gene: TRBV15
D gene: -
clone size: once

CDR3 protein: CASKAPRTPTGELFF
CDR3 DNA: TGTGCCAGTAAAGCCCCGCGTACCCCTACCGGGGAGCTGTTTTTT
J gene: TRBJ2-2
V gene: TRBV19
D gene: -
clone size: -

CDR3 protein: CSVARVANEKLFF
CDR3 DNA: TGCAGCGTTGCCCGGGTTGCTAATGAAAAACTGTTTTTT
J gene: TRBJ1-4
V gene: TRBV29-1
D gene: -
clone size: -

CDR3 protein: CASSYRGVSSGELFF
CDR3 DNA: TGTGCCAGCAGTTACCGGGGGGTTAGTTCCGGGGAGCTGTTTTTT
J gene: TRBJ2-2
V gene: TRBV6-5
D gene: TRBD2
clone size: -

CDR3 protein: CASSSLSDRGNQPQHF
CDR3 DNA: TGTGCCAGCAGCTCCCTATCCGACAGGGGCAATCAGCCCCAGCATTTT
J gene: TRBJ1-5
V gene: TRBV4-2
D gene: TRBD1
clone size: -

CDR3 protein: CASNGRQVDEKLFF
CDR3 DNA: TGTGCCAGTAATGGAAGACAGGTGGATGAAAAACTGTTTTTT
J gene: TRBJ1-4
V gene: TRBV19
D gene: -
clone size: -

CDR3 protein: CSVESGVRDGYTF
CDR3 DNA: TGCAGCGTTGAATCAGGGGTCCGGGATGGCTACACCTTC
J gene: TRBJ1-2
V gene: TRBV29-1
D gene: -
clone size: -

CDR3 protein: CASSPLTGVKNTEAFF
CDR3 DNA: TGTGCCAGCAGCCCCCTCACAGGGGTAAAGAACACTGAAGCTTTCTTT
J gene: TRBJ1-1
V gene: TRBV9
D gene: TRBD1
clone size: few

CDR3 protein: CASSAYGGVGLATSYEQYF
CDR3 DNA: TGTGCCAGTAGTGCCTATGGAGGGGTAGGACTAGCGACCTCCTACGAGCAGTACTTC
J gene: TRBJ2-7
V gene: TRBV19
D gene: TRBD2
clone size: -

CDR3 protein: CASSQEWGPYGYTF
CDR3 DNA: TGCGCCAGCAGCCAAGAGTGGGGGCCCTATGGCTACACCTTC
J gene: TRBJ1-2
V gene: TRBV4-3
D gene: -
clone size: -

CDR3 protein: CASSLGDRVQETQYF
CDR3 DNA: TGCGCCAGCAGCTTGGGGGACAGGGTGCAAGAGACCCAGTACTTC
J gene: TRBJ2-5
V gene: TRBV5-1
D gene: TRBD1
clone size: -

CDR3 protein: CASSFIGREVEAQYF
CDR3 DNA: TGTGCCAGCAGTTTTATTGGCAGGGAGGTGGAGGCCCAGTACTTC
J gene: TRBJ2-5
V gene: TRBV28
D gene: -
clone size: -

CDR3 protein: CASSPLPGYSGANVLTF
CDR3 DNA: TGTGCCAGCTCACCACTGCCAGGGTACTCTGGGGCCAACGTCCTGACTTTC
J gene: TRBJ2-6
V gene: TRBV18
D gene: -
clone size: few

CDR3 protein: CASSQDLLDFYGYTF
CDR3 DNA: TGCGCCAGCAGCCAAGACCTCCTCGACTTCTATGGCTACACCTTC
J gene: TRBJ1-2
V gene: TRBV4-1
D gene: -
clone size: -

CDR3 protein: CASSQDRDREFAGELFF
CDR3 DNA: TGTGCCAGCAGCCAAGACCGGGACAGGGAGTTTGCCGGGGAGCTGTTTTTT
J gene: TRBJ2-2
V gene: TRBV14
D gene: TRBD1
clone size: -

CDR3 protein: CAWRARDDGEKLFF
CDR3 DNA: TGTGCCTGGAGAGCTCGAGATGACGGGGAAAAACTGTTTTTT
J gene: TRBJ1-4
V gene: TRBV30
D gene: -
clone size: -

CDR3 protein: CATLRGGAGTEAFF
CDR3 DNA: TGTGCCACTCTACGCGGGGGGGCAGGGACTGAAGCTTTCTTT
J gene: TRBJ1-1
V gene: TRBV6-6
D gene: -
clone size: -

CDR3 protein: CASSQATDTQYF
CDR3 DNA: TGCGCCAGCAGCCAAGCAACAGATACGCAGTATTTT
J gene: TRBJ2-3
V gene: TRBV4-1
D gene: -
clone size: -

CDR3 protein: CATSFPNSNQPQHF
CDR3 DNA: TGTGCCACCAGCTTTCCTAACAGCAATCAGCCCCAGCATTTT
J gene: TRBJ1-5
V gene: TRBV15
D gene: -
clone size: -

CDR3 protein: CASSWGTGQRQYF
CDR3 DNA: TGTGCCAGCAGCTGGGGGACAGGGCAGAGGCAGTACTTC
J gene: TRBJ2-7
V gene: TRBV11-2
D gene: TRBD1
clone size: once

CDR3 protein: CASGRLSGEQYF
CDR3 DNA: TGTGCCAGCGGACGACTCTCGGGGGAGCAGTACTTC
J gene: TRBJ2-7
V gene: TRBV7-9
D gene: -
clone size: -

CDR3 protein: CASLDQGAPYEQYF
CDR3 DNA: TGTGCCAGCCTCGACCAGGGGGCACCCTACGAGCAGTACTTC
J gene: TRBJ2-7
V gene: TRBV6-5
D gene: TRBD1
clone size: -

CDR3 protein: CASSPGQVRYEQYF
CDR3 DNA: TGTGCCAGCAGTCCCGGACAGGTTCGCTACGAGCAGTACTTC
J gene: TRBJ2-7
V gene: TRBV6-5
D gene: TRBD1
clone size: few

CDR3 protein: CASSPPGQESGIGEKLFF
CDR3 DNA: TGTGCCAGCAGCCCCCCGGGACAAGAGTCGGGGATTGGAGAAAAACTGTTTTTT
J gene: TRBJ1-4
V gene: TRBV7-9
D gene: -
clone size: -

CDR3 protein: CASSPRTGEITEAFF
CDR3 DNA: TGCGCCAGCAGCCCAAGGACAGGGGAGATAACTGAAGCTTTCTTT
J gene: TRBJ1-1
V gene: TRBV5-1
D gene: TRBD1
clone size: -

CDR3 protein: CASSVDSPYEQYF
CDR3 DNA: TGTGCCAGCAGCGTCGACAGTCCCTACGAGCAGTACTTC
J gene: TRBJ2-7
V gene: TRBV9
D gene: -
clone size: few

CDR3 protein: CASSPGTSGDTDTQYF
CDR3 DNA: TGCGCCAGCAGCCCGGGGACTAGCGGGGATACAGATACGCAGTATTTT
J gene: TRBJ2-3
V gene: TRBV5-1
D gene: TRBD2
clone size: -

CDR3 protein: CASRSSGRTQETQYF
CDR3 DNA: TGTGCCAGCAGGTCTAGCGGGAGGACCCAAGAGACCCAGTACTTC
J gene: TRBJ2-5
V gene: TRBV2
D gene: TRBD2
clone size: few

CDR3 protein: CASRPGTGSSYEQYF
CDR3 DNA: TGTGCCAGCAGACCCGGGACAGGGAGCTCCTACGAGCAGTACTTC
J gene: TRBJ2-7
V gene: TRBV6-6
D gene: TRBD1
clone size: -

CDR3 protein: CASSLVPGRETQYF
CDR3 DNA: TGTGCCAGCAGCTTAGTCCCAGGTCGAGAGACCCAGTACTTC
J gene: TRBJ2-5
V gene: TRBV7-6
D gene: -
clone size: -

CDR3 protein: CSVEPRDSYNEQFF
CDR3 DNA: TGCAGCGTCGAGCCCCGGGACAGTTACAATGAGCAGTTCTTC
J gene: TRBJ2-1
V gene: TRBV29-1
D gene: TRBD1
clone size: -

CDR3 protein: CASRSGVTYEQYF
CDR3 DNA: TGTGCCAGCAGATCCGGGGTAACCTACGAGCAGTACTTC
J gene: TRBJ2-7
V gene: TRBV28
D gene: -
clone size: few

CDR3 protein: CASSPRTGDKNIQYF
CDR3 DNA: TGTGCCAGCAGCCCCCGGACAGGGGACAAAAACATTCAGTACTTC
J gene: TRBJ2-4
V gene: TRBV2
D gene: TRBD1
clone size: -

CDR3 protein: CASSLGQVEGNYGYTF
CDR3 DNA: TGTGCCAGCAGCTTAGGACAGGTCGAAGGGAACTATGGCTACACCTTC
J gene: TRBJ1-2
V gene: TRBV11-2
D gene: -
clone size: -

CDR3 protein: CASSRNRGGSGYTF
CDR3 DNA: TGTGCCAGCAGCCGCAACAGGGGAGGAAGTGGCTACACCTTC
J gene: TRBJ1-2
V gene: TRBV5-4
D gene: TRBD1
clone size: few

CDR3 protein: CASSFDRGSRNQPQHF
CDR3 DNA: TGTGCCAGTAGTTTCGACAGGGGAAGTCGAAATCAGCCCCAGCATTTT
J gene: TRBJ1-5
V gene: TRBV19
D gene: TRBD1
clone size: -

CDR3 protein: CASSTRTGTGELFF
CDR3 DNA: TGTGCCAGTAGTACTCGGACAGGCACCGGGGAGCTGTTTTTT
J gene: TRBJ2-2
V gene: TRBV19
D gene: TRBD1
clone size: -

CDR3 protein: CASSLSAGHNQPQHF
CDR3 DNA: TGTGCCAGCAGCTTAAGTGCAGGCCACAATCAGCCCCAGCATTTT
J gene: TRBJ1-5
V gene: TRBV7-8
D gene: -
clone size: few

CDR3 protein: CAISVGQAGQETQYF
CDR3 DNA: TGTGCCATCAGCGTGGGACAGGCGGGGCAAGAGACCCAGTACTTC
J gene: TRBJ2-5
V gene: TRBV10-3
D gene: TRBD1
clone size: once

CDR3 protein: CASSARGSNSPLHF
CDR3 DNA: TGTGCCAGCAGTGCCAGAGGGAGTAATTCACCCCTCCACTTT
J gene: TRBJ1-6
V gene: TRBV6-1
D gene: -
clone size: -

CDR3 protein: CASSFLQGEFGATNEKLFF
CDR3 DNA: TGTGCCAGCAGCTTTCTGCAGGGGGAGTTTGGGGCAACTAATGAAAAACTGTTTTTT
J gene: TRBJ1-4
V gene: TRBV7-9
D gene: TRBD1
clone size: -

CDR3 protein: CASSPNTGTGTGNTIYF
CDR3 DNA: TGTGCCAGCAGCCCCAACACGGGGACAGGGACTGGAAACACCATATATTTT
J gene: TRBJ1-3
V gene: TRBV11-2
D gene: TRBD1
clone size: few

CDR3 protein: CASSPPQAGGSTDTQYF
CDR3 DNA: TGTGCCAGCAGTCCCCCCCAAGCGGGAGGGTCCACAGATACGCAGTATTTT
J gene: TRBJ2-3
V gene: TRBV28
D gene: TRBD2
clone size: -

CDR3 protein: CSARRSLAEDTQYF
CDR3 DNA: TGCAGCGCCCGGAGGTCGCTAGCAGAAGATACGCAGTATTTT
J gene: TRBJ2-3
V gene: TRBV29-1
D gene: -
clone size: -

CDR3 protein: CASSQQRGRNTDTQYF
CDR3 DNA: TGCGCCAGCAGCCAGCAGAGGGGGCGAAACACAGATACGCAGTATTTT
J gene: TRBJ2-3
V gene: TRBV5-1
D gene: TRBD1
clone size: -

CDR3 protein: CASSLVSTGDSGNTIYF
CDR3 DNA: TGTGCCAGCTCACTCGTGTCGACAGGGGACTCTGGAAACACCATATATTTT
J gene: TRBJ1-3
V gene: TRBV18
D gene: TRBD1
clone size: -

CDR3 protein: CASSSQGAGQPQHF
CDR3 DNA: TGTGCCAGCAGCTCTCAGGGGGCCGGTCAGCCCCAGCATTTT
J gene: TRBJ1-5
V gene: TRBV7-9
D gene: TRBD1
clone size: -

CDR3 protein: CASSSAHREGYTF
CDR3 DNA: TGTGCCAGCAGTTCCGCCCACAGGGAAGGCTACACCTTC
J gene: TRBJ1-2
V gene: TRBV28
D gene: -
clone size: -

CDR3 protein: CASSTGGIEQYF
CDR3 DNA: TGTGCCAGCAGCACCGGAGGGATCGAGCAGTACTTC
J gene: TRBJ2-7
V gene: TRBV27
D gene: -
clone size: -